This TCR beta chain was retrieved from a study of neurological immune-mediated disorders. The unsorted libraries originated from 2 million PBMCs that had been stored at -80 C. TCRdb reprocessed the 5' RACE reads via MiXCR and lists one record per CDR3 protein. Of under 85,000 distinct CDR3 sequences in the sample, over 9% were seen once. This clonotype occurred many times. Its antigen is as yet unknown. Study-wide results and limits: None of the CDR3 amino acid sequences of expanded clones recurred across subjects, suggesting private repertoires in all groups.

The specimen was PBMCs. This TCR derives from a man aged 40-49 years in good health.

The CDR3 loop is CASSRTVSSYEQYF. The CDR3 DNA is TGTGCCAGCAGTCGGACGGTTAGCTCCTACGAGCAGTACTTC. The gene calls are TRBV12-3 or TRBV12-4 and TRBJ2-7; no clear D. Between the trimmed V and J ends, which lost 5 bases and 0 bases, there was a span of 11 bases. The CDR3 covers 14 residues.